This entry features one TCR beta chain sequence. Only in-frame clones appear in the TCRdb table, and some are missing; sequencing was by immunoSEQ multiplex PCR. Of more than 55,000 clones detected, around 93% appear once; the ten largest clones hold around 3.5%. The CDR3 extends over 14 amino acids. Germline V gene lookup returns CDR1 SGHTS and CDR2 YDEGEE. Trimming took off 4 bases at V and 3 bases at J, with 10 bases between the two ends. This record comes from a study of T cell changes during pregnancy in multiple sclerosis. This sample comprised peripheral blood, obtained after pregnancy. This sequence joins TRBV5-8 and TRBJ2-2; D call uncertain. This receptor was identified in a female donor in good health, enrolled as a control in a pregnancy study. This CDR3 reads CASSPAAYTGELFF. DNA for the CDR3: TGTGCCAGCAGCCCGGCGGCCTACACCGGGGAGCTGTTTTTT.